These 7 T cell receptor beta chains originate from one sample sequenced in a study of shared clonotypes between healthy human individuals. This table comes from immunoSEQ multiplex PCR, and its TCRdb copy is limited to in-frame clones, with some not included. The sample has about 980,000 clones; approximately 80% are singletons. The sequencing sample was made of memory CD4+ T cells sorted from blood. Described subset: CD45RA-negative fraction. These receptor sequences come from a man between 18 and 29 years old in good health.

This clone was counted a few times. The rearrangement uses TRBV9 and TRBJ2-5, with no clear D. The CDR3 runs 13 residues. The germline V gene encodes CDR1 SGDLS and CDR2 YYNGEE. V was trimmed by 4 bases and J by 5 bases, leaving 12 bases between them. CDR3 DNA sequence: TGTGCCAGCAGCCTCGGAATAGGTGAGACCCAGTACTTC. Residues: CASSLGIGETQYF.

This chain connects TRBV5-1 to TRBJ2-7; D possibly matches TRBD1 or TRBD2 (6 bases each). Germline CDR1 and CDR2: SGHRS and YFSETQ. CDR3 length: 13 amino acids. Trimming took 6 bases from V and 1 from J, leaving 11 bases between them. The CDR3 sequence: CASKTGASYEQYF. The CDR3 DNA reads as TGCGCCAGCAAAACGGGGGCGTCCTACGAGCAGTACTTC.

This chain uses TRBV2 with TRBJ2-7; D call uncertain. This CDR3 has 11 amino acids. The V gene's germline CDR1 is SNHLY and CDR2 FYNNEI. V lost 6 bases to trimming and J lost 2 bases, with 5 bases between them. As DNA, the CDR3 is TGTGCCAGCAGGGTAACCTACGAGCAGTACTTC. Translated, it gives CASRVTYEQYF.

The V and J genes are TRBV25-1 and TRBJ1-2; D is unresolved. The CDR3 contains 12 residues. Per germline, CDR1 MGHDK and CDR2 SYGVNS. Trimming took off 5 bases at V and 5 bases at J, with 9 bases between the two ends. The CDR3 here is CASSLGGYGYTF. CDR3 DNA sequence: TGTGCCAGCAGTCTGGGTGGTTATGGCTACACCTTC.

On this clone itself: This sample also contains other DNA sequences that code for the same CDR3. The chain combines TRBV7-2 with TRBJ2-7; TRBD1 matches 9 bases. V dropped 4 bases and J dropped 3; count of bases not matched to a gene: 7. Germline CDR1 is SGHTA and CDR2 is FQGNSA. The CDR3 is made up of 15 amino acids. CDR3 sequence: CASSSAGTGIYEQYF. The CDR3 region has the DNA TGTGCCAGCAGCTCGGCCGGGACAGGGATCTACGAGCAGTACTTC.

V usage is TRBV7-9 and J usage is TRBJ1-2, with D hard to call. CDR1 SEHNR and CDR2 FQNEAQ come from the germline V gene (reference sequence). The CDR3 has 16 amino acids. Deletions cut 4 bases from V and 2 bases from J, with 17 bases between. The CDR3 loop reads CASSSGWQEINYGYTF. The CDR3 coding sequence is TGTGCCAGCAGCTCCGGCTGGCAGGAGATCAACTATGGCTACACCTTC. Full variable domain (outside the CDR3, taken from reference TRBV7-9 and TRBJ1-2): DTGVSQNPRHKITKRGQNVTFRCDPISEHNRLYWYRQTLGQGPEFLTYFQNEAQLEKSRLLSDRFSAERPKGSFSTLEIQRTEQGDSAMYLCASSSGWQEINYGYTFGSGTRLTVV.

CDR3 sequence reads: CAISASGQGLTEAFF. In nucleotides, the CDR3 is TGTGCCATCAGTGCATCGGGACAGGGGCTGACTGAAGCTTTCTTT. V is TRBV10-3 and J is TRBJ1-1; 10 positions agree with TRBD1. V lost 4 bases and J lost 5; bases outside the gene matches: 7. The CDR3 runs to 15 residues. Germline loops: CDR1 ENHRY, CDR2 SYGVKD.